This T cell receptor beta chain came from a study of blood T cell repertoires in COVID-19. Looking at the study overall: From the United States, Italy and Spain came samples of acute and convalescent COVID-19.

Libraries were prepared by immunoSEQ multiplex PCR; TCRdb keeps only in-frame clonotypes and omits some of them. The sample includes about 150,000 clones, about nine tenths seen only once; the top ten take less than 4.5%. Germline V gives CDR1 MNHEY, CDR2 SMNVEV (reference sequence). This CDR3 has 16 residues. Trimming removed 5 bases from V and 1 base from J; junction bases left unmatched: 7. The chain carries TRBV27 and TRBJ2-5; 10 bases match TRBD2. The origin of this receptor is a woman in her sixties with active or convalescent COVID-19. What was sequenced was peripheral blood. CDR3 region: CASSLGVAGGQETQYF. Here the CDR3 DNA reads TGTGCCAGCAGTCTGGGGGTAGCGGGGGGCCAAGAGACCCAGTACTTC.